This TCR beta chain was documented in a study of Ad26.COV2.S vaccination and SARS-CoV-2 variants. On the study more broadly: Ad26.COV2.S was injected intramuscularly once or twice, 56 days apart. Study-wide points: Assessments of TCR breadth and depth may have underestimated the total T cell responses. Vaccine and placebo groups showed comparable non-spike TCR breadth.

About this clone: Its specificity is not known.

CDR3 length equals 18 residues. Germline V CDR1 and CDR2: SGDLS, YYNGEE. Trimming took 0 bases from V and 2 from J; bases not matched to a gene: 11. The treatment denotes: roughly 18 received Ad26.COV2.S at low or high dose, single or two shots; about 5 received placebo; per-sample allocation not given. Following the first vaccine or placebo injection, samples were taken on day 63. Using immunoSEQ multiplex PCR, the repertoire was profiled, and TCRdb retains in-frame clones only, with some absent. The sample lists 400,000 to 450,000 clones; 80% to 95% were seen once. The specimen was peripheral blood, collected in a trial of Ad26.COV2.S vaccine versus placebo. The TCR originated in a person between 18 and 60 years old who received the Ad26.COV2.S COVID-19 vaccine or a placebo. The V and J genes are TRBV9 and TRBJ2-3; 8 nucleotides line up with TRBD2. CDR3 coding DNA: TGTGCCAGCAGCGTAGAGTCAGGGCTAGCGGGCCCCACAGATACGCAGTATTTT. Protein sequence: CASSVESGLAGPTDTQYF.